These 25 T cell receptor beta chains share one sample of origin, sequenced in a study of T cells after yellow fever vaccination (dated by TCRdb to 2018 to 2020). The library was generated by 5' RACE. Sequenced on an Illumina HiSeq 2500. In TCRdb, the public reads were trimmed at Q25 with fastp and aligned with MiXCR, with productive beta chains retained. Merged by CDR3 protein, the rows form single entries marked with the most common genes and DNA. For this sample the table gives about 550,000 distinct CDR3 sequences, of which roughly a fifth were detected only once. The leading ten clones occupy roughly an eighth of the sample. The treatment or condition label here, explained by the study, means: live attenuated yellow fever vaccine strain. Sequencing used PBMCs, obtained 15 days after the yellow fever booster vaccination. These receptors came from a man aged 25-45 years who received the YFV17D yellow fever vaccine.

The table lists this clonotype with a few counts. The V and J genes are TRBV7-2 and TRBJ1-5, with a possible D match to TRBD1 (6 bases). The CDR3 is 14 amino acids. V was clipped by 6 bases and J by 7 bases, with 16 bases between them. CDR1 is SGHTA and CDR2 is FQGNSA in the germline V gene. CDR3 region: CASSPAAGVQPQHF. CDR3 bases: TGTGCCAGCAGTCCCGCGGCAGGGGTACAGCCCCAGCATTTT.

This clonotype has a handful of counts. This chain links TRBV11-2 with TRBJ2-2, with D unresolved. The CDR3 contains 15 residues. Trimming left V 5 bases short and J 1 base short, with 11 bases between. In germline, CDR1 is SGHAT, CDR2 FQNNGV. The CDR3 DNA reads as TGTGCCAGCAGCCCTCAAATCTGGAACACCGGGGAGCTGTTTTTT. It encodes CASSPQIWNTGELFF.

V gene TRBV11-2 combines with J gene TRBJ2-7; D is undetermined. The CDR3 sequence is 12 residues long. Trimming removed 3 bases at V and 8 bases at J, with 11 bases between. The germline V gene has CDR1 SGHAT and CDR2 FQNNGV. CDR3: CASSFRLEKQYF. CDR3 nucleotides: TGTGCCAGCAGCTTCCGACTGGAAAAGCAGTACTTC.

Only a few counts were recorded for this clonotype. This rearrangement joins TRBV20-1 to TRBJ2-3, with D possibly being TRBD2 (5 bases). Trimming shortened V by 2 bases and J by 1 base, and 7 bases separated the two germline ends. CDR1 is DFQATT and CDR2 is SNEGSKA in the germline V gene (reference sequence). There are 13 residues in the CDR3. The CDR3 region is CSARPGGTDTQYF. CDR3 coding DNA: TGCAGTGCTAGACCCGGGGGCACAGATACGCAGTATTTT.

The chain is built from TRBV3-1 and TRBJ2-1; 8 positions agree with TRBD1. CDR1 LGHDT and CDR2 YNNKEL come from the germline V gene (reference sequence). The ends lost 1 base at V and 5 bases at J; junction bases unmatched: 4. This CDR3 contains 15 residues. The CDR3 DNA follows: TGTGCCAGCAGCCAAGGGCCCAGGGGGCACAATGAGCAGTTCTTC. Translated, it gives CASSQGPRGHNEQFF.

This clonotype was seen a few times. The V call is TRBV5-1, the J call TRBJ2-7; 7 bases agree with TRBD2. The germline CDR1 and CDR2 sequences are SGHRS and YFSETQ. The CDR3 loop spans 14 amino acids. The ends lost 2 bases at V and 2 bases at J; junction bases unmatched: 4. CDR3 DNA sequence: TGCGCCAGCAGCTTCCAGCGGGATGCCTACGAGCAGTACTTC. This codes for CASSFQRDAYEQYF.

This clonotype was counted a few times. The chain carries TRBV12-3 or TRBV12-4 and TRBJ2-1, with 7 bases lining up with TRBD2. The length of the CDR3 is 15 residues. The V and J ends lost 2 bases and 7 bases, in that order; junction bases with no gene match: 8. In nucleotides, the CDR3 is TGTGCCAGCAGTTTACGGAGCGGGGCCTGGAATGAGCAGTTCTTC. Its protein product is CASSLRSGAWNEQFF.

This clonotype occurred a few times. The V gene is TRBV2, the J gene TRBJ2-5, with 7 bases lining up with TRBD1. Germline lookup yields CDR1 SNHLY and CDR2 FYNNEI. The CDR3 length is 13 residues. Trimming at V came to 8 bases and at J to 1 base, leaving 4 bases not matched to a gene. The CDR3 region is CASEWDSQETQYF. The CDR3 nucleotides read TGTGCCAGCGAATGGGACAGCCAAGAGACCCAGTACTTC.

The chain joins TRBV7-8 to TRBJ2-1; D unresolved. The germline gives CDR1 SGHVS, CDR2 FQNEAQ. Trimming took 1 base from V and 11 from J, leaving 15 bases between them. The CDR3 has 14 amino acids. The CDR3 sequence is CASSLVGNPVKQFF. CDR3 nucleotides: TGTGCCAGCAGCTTAGTCGGTAATCCGGTGAAGCAGTTCTTC.

The J gene is TRBJ2-3, the V gene TRBV12-3 or TRBV12-4; D may be TRBD1 or TRBD2 (6 bases each). The CDR3 runs to 16 residues. Trimming removed 5 bases at V and 6 bases at J, with 21 bases between. The CDR3 DNA reads as TGTGCCAGCAGTGACCAGAGCCGGGGGCCAGGTGATACGCAGTATTTT. Translation gives CASSDQSRGPGDTQYF.

The chain uses TRBV9 and TRBJ1-2; 9 nucleotides agree with TRBD1. This CDR3 comprises 15 residues. The junction had 10 bases not matched to a gene; V was cut back by 3 bases and J by 7 bases. Germline V gene data show CDR1 as SGDLS and CDR2 as YYNGEE. DNA for the CDR3: TGTGCCAGCAGCGAGACGGGACAGGGTAGGAGTGGCTACACCTTC. Amino acids: CASSETGQGRSGYTF.

The chain couples TRBV20-1 to TRBJ2-5, with D possibly matching TRBD2 (5 bases). This CDR3 comprises 13 residues. Trimming took 0 bases from V and 3 from J, leaving 8 bases between them. The V gene's germline CDR1 is DFQATT and CDR2 SNEGSKA (reference sequence). CDR3 amino acids: CSARDDSEETQYF. In DNA form, the CDR3 reads TGCAGTGCTAGAGATGATAGCGAAGAGACCCAGTACTTC.

This clonotype has just a few counts. The chain carries TRBV29-1 and TRBJ2-2, with 9 positions matching TRBD2. Trimming removed 6 bases from V and 6 bases from J; junction bases left unmatched: 8. CDR1 is SQVTM and CDR2 is ANQGSEA in the germline V gene. The CDR3 totals 14 residues. The CDR3 is CSVLGLALSGELFF. In nucleotides, the CDR3 is TGCAGCGTCCTGGGACTAGCTCTTTCCGGGGAGCTGTTTTTT.

The chain couples TRBV20-1 to TRBJ2-7; 7 bases match TRBD2. Losses at the gene ends were 5 bases for V and 4 bases for J; bases not matched to a gene: 5. Germline CDR1 and CDR2: DFQATT and SNEGSKA (reference sequence). CDR3 length equals 12 residues. The DNA of the CDR3 is TGCAGTGCTTTCTGGCGGGAGTACGAGCAGTACTTC. Protein sequence: CSAFWREYEQYF.

The rearrangement links TRBV6-2 or TRBV6-3 to TRBJ2-1, with D unclear. Germline loops: CDR1 MNHEY, CDR2 SVGEGT. Trimming left V 2 bases short and J 5 bases short, with 10 bases between. The CDR3 spans 14 residues. CDR3 region: CASSYPATNNEQFF. CDR3 DNA sequence: TGTGCCAGCAGTTACCCGGCAACGAACAATGAGCAGTTCTTC.

The rearrangement links TRBV12-3 or TRBV12-4 to TRBJ2-2; D remains ambiguous. V lost 8 bases to trimming and J lost 3 bases, with 16 bases between them. This CDR3 contains 15 residues. The CDR3: CASRPFLHDTGELFF. CDR3 in DNA: TGTGCCAGCCGGCCCTTCCTCCACGACACCGGGGAGCTGTTTTTT.

The rearrangement uses TRBV5-6 and TRBJ1-4, with D unclear. Germline V lookup: CDR1 SGHDT, CDR2 YYEEEE. The CDR3 consists of 14 residues. Trimming left V 1 base short and J 8 bases short, with 12 bases between. DNA for the CDR3: TGTGCCAGCAGCTTGCTTGGTCGGGTGGAAAAACTGTTTTTT. This sequence encodes CASSLLGRVEKLFF.

This chain uses TRBV20-1 with TRBJ2-7, with 11 bases fitting TRBD2. In germline, CDR1 is DFQATT, CDR2 SNEGSKA (reference sequence). This CDR3 is built from 15 residues. With 1 base clipped from V and 9 bases from J, the junction kept 11 bases outside the gene matches. The CDR3, as DNA: TGCAGTGCTAGAGGCCCGGGACTAGCGGCTGTATGGCAGTACTTC. As protein: CSARGPGLAAVWQYF.

The chain combines TRBV18 with TRBJ2-7; D is unresolved. CDR3 length equals 16 residues. V lost 1 base and J 1 base, leaving 14 bases between the germline ends. The germline V gene has CDR1 KGHSH and CDR2 LQKENI. The CDR3 spells CASSPRVKVGSYEQYF. Here the CDR3 DNA reads TGTGCCAGCTCACCACGGGTCAAGGTGGGTTCCTACGAGCAGTACTTC.

The chain couples TRBV5-4 to TRBJ2-5; D is perhaps TRBD2 (5 bases). The germline V and J ends were trimmed by 4 bases and 3 bases, with 10 bases remaining between them. Per germline, CDR1 SGHNT and CDR2 YYREEE (reference sequence). This CDR3 comprises 13 residues. The CDR3 reads CASSAGQKETQYF. The CDR3 DNA reads as TGTGCCAGCAGCGCGGGCCAGAAAGAGACCCAGTACTTC.

CDR3 nucleotide sequence: TGCAGCGTTGAAGGGCGGTTGAGTACAGATACGCAGTATTTT. Its translation is CSVEGRLSTDTQYF. The chain employs TRBV29-1 and TRBJ2-3; D not resolved. V was trimmed by 1 base and J by 3 bases, leaving 11 bases between them. CDR3 length: 14 amino acids. Germline CDR1 reads SQVTM; CDR2 reads ANQGSEA.

This chain joins TRBV12-3 or TRBV12-4 and TRBJ2-2; D unclear. The CDR3 runs to 15 residues. V was pared by 1 base and J by 4 bases, with 10 bases between. This CDR3 is CASSLGGRITGELFF. In DNA form, the CDR3 reads TGTGCCAGCAGTTTAGGGGGTCGTATCACCGGGGAGCTGTTTTTT.

The gene calls are TRBV7-2 and TRBJ2-7; D not certain. The CDR3 runs 14 residues. Between the trimmed V and J ends, which lost 5 bases and 3 bases, there was a span of 14 bases. Germline V gives CDR1 SGHTA, CDR2 FQGNSA. The CDR3: CASSPRSASYEQYF. Written as DNA, the CDR3 is TGTGCCAGCAGCCCGCGGAGCGCCAGCTACGAGCAGTACTTC.

This chain links TRBV5-4 with TRBJ2-5; the match to TRBD1 covers 10 bases. The CDR3 sequence is 14 residues long. CDR1 and CDR2 (germline): SGHNT, YYREEE (reference sequence). The V gene end was trimmed by 3 bases and the J gene end by 6 bases; junction bases not matched to a gene: 5. CDR3: CASSWDRGMQTQYF. CDR3 nucleotides: TGTGCCAGCAGCTGGGACAGGGGTATGCAGACCCAGTACTTC.

The J gene is TRBJ2-3, the V gene TRBV4-3; 8 bases match TRBD1. Trimming removed 0 bases from V and 4 bases from J; junction bases left unmatched: 6. The CDR3 has 16 residues. Germline V CDR1 and CDR2: LGHNA, YSLEER. CDR3 bases: TGCGCCAGCAGCCAAGATGAAGGGGACAGGCCAGATACGCAGTATTTT. The encoded protein is CASSQDEGDRPDTQYF.